The 29 T cell receptor beta chains in this list originate from one sample, sequenced in a study of T cell responses to AZD1222 COVID-19 vaccine. Profiling relied on immunoSEQ multiplex PCR, and the TCRdb table lists in-frame clones only, not all of them. The repertoire holds about 68,000 clones, 80% seen once, with about 12% in the top ten. Sequenced here: peripheral blood, sampled on day 0 of AZD1222 vaccination. These receptors were collected from an adult in good health.

V and J are TRBV9 and TRBJ2-1; TRBD2 matches 7 bases. V was pared by 0 bases and J by 8 bases, with 5 bases of the junction left unmatched. CDR1 SGDLS and CDR2 YYNGEE come from the germline V gene. The CDR3 is 14 residues long. CDR3 sequence: CASSVGAAGDEQFF. Here the CDR3 DNA reads TGTGCCAGCAGCGTAGGGGCGGCGGGGGATGAGCAGTTCTTC. The variable domain in full, with the rest retrieved from reference TRBV9 and TRBJ2-1, is DSGVTQTPKHLITATGQRVTLRCSPRSGDLSVYWYQQSLDQGLQFLIQYYNGEERAKGNILERFSAQQFPDLHSELNLSSLELGDSALYFCASSVGAAGDEQFFGPGTRLTVL.

The V call is TRBV7-9, the J call TRBJ2-7; TRBD2 matches 12 bases. The CDR3 contains 17 residues. V shed 4 bases, J shed 1 base, and the junction held 8 bases outside the gene matches. Germline CDR1 reads SEHNR; CDR2 reads FQNEAQ (reference sequence). The CDR3 is CASSSLMTSGGSYEQYF. The DNA for the CDR3 is TGTGCCAGCAGCTCGCTTATGACTAGCGGGGGTTCCTACGAGCAGTACTTC.

V is TRBV4-3 and J is TRBJ1-4; D is possibly TRBD1 (5 bases). This CDR3 region has 15 residues. V lost 3 bases and J lost 4, with 12 bases in between. Germline V lookup: CDR1 LGHNA, CDR2 YSLEER. The CDR3 sequence: CASSQQGLLNEKLFF. The CDR3 bases are TGCGCCAGCAGCCAGCAGGGACTTCTTAATGAAAAACTGTTTTTT.

This clone has just a few counts. In the same sample, other DNA sequences code for this CDR3. The chain carries TRBV11-2 and TRBJ2-3; D possibly corresponds to TRBD2 (6 bases). Germline V lookup: CDR1 SGHAT, CDR2 FQNNGV. The CDR3 length is 14 residues. The ends were cut back, 1 base at V and 4 bases at J, with 9 bases in the middle. The CDR3 DNA sequence: TGTGCCAGCAGCTTAGGCCTAGCGTCAGATACGCAGTATTTT. Amino acid sequence: CASSLGLASDTQYF.

V gene TRBV6-5 combines with J gene TRBJ2-5; no firm D call. The V and J ends lost 6 bases and 5 bases respectively, with 4 bases between them. Germline CDR1 and CDR2: MNHEY and SVGAGI. This CDR3 has 10 residues. CDR3 in amino acids: CASRRETQYF. The CDR3 region has the DNA TGTGCCAGCAGAAGGGAGACCCAGTACTTC.

The chain joins TRBV28 to TRBJ1-2; no reliable D call. Trimming removed 5 bases at V and 3 bases at J, with 7 bases between. Germline CDR1 and CDR2: MDHEN and SYDVKM. The CDR3 extends over 12 amino acids. The CDR3 DNA is TGTGCCAGCAGTCCCCCCTACTATGGCTACACCTTC. Translating it yields CASSPPYYGYTF.

This chain uses TRBV27 with TRBJ2-7; possibly TRBD1 or TRBD2 for D (6 bases each). Germline V lookup: CDR1 MNHEY, CDR2 SMNVEV (reference sequence). The CDR3 loop spans 16 amino acids. Between the trimmed V and J ends, which lost 2 bases and 0 bases, there was a span of 14 bases. The CDR3 sequence is CASSLDGGALSYEQYF. The CDR3 coding sequence is TGTGCCAGCAGTTTAGACGGGGGCGCCCTCTCCTACGAGCAGTACTTC.

With regard to this clone: A read error may account for a junction end that differs from germline. The chain couples TRBV20-1 to TRBJ2-2, with 8 bases aligning to TRBD2. This CDR3 is built from 15 residues. Germline loops: CDR1 DFQATT, CDR2 SNEGSKA (reference sequence). The DNA of the CDR3 is TGCCGTGCTAGTCGGGGGGGGAGACACACCGGGGAGCTGTTTTTT. This encodes CRASRGGRHTGELFF.

The chain recombines TRBV7-9 with TRBJ2-7, with D maybe TRBD2 (5 bases). CDR1 and CDR2 from the germline V gene are SEHNR and FQNEAQ (reference sequence). Trimming cost V 5 bases and J 5 bases, with 19 bases left between them. This CDR3 is 15 amino acids long. The DNA of the CDR3 is TGTGCCAGCAGCCCCCCGTTTAGGGTCGGGAACGAGCAGTACTTC. This translates into CASSPPFRVGNEQYF.

This CDR3 reads CASSGRLFMNTEAFF. The CDR3 bases are TGTGCCAGCAGCGGACGACTGTTCATGAACACTGAAGCTTTCTTT. V gene TRBV5-6 combines with J gene TRBJ1-1; D is undetermined. This CDR3 has 15 residues. The germline V and J ends were trimmed by 4 bases and 0 bases, with 13 bases remaining between them. CDR1 is SGHDT and CDR2 is YYEEEE in the germline V gene.

This sequence joins TRBV19 and TRBJ2-3; D is ambiguous. Trimming left V 11 bases short and J 3 bases short, with 27 bases between. The CDR3 totals 17 residues. Per the germline V gene, CDR1 is LNHDA and CDR2 is SQIVND (reference sequence). The CDR3: CAEKDVTPLSVTDTQYF. CDR3 nucleotides: TGTGCCGAGAAAGACGTGACCCCTTTGAGTGTTACAGATACGCAGTATTTT.

This sequence joins TRBV19 and TRBJ1-2, with D tentatively TRBD1 (5 bases). The CDR3 length is 15 residues. The ends were cut back, 5 bases at V and 8 bases at J, with 21 bases in the middle. CDR1 and CDR2 (germline): LNHDA, SQIVND (reference sequence). CDR3 in amino acids: CASSALSRQGYGYTF. CDR3 in DNA: TGTGCCAGTAGTGCTTTATCACGGCAGGGATACGGCTACACCTTC.

The rearrangement uses TRBV29-1 and TRBJ2-7, with D maybe TRBD2 (5 bases). This CDR3 is built from 12 residues. The germline gives CDR1 SQVTM, CDR2 ANQGSEA. Trimming removed 5 bases from V and 2 bases from J, with 10 bases in between. Written as DNA, the CDR3 is TGCAGCGTTCGAGGGTCAACCTACGAGCAGTACTTC. Translation gives CSVRGSTYEQYF.

The V gene is TRBV6-5, the J gene TRBJ2-2; D might be TRBD2 (5 bases). The CDR3 is 15 residues long. Per the germline V gene, CDR1 is MNHEY and CDR2 is SVGAGI. V dropped 0 bases and J dropped 4 bases, with 9 bases sitting between them. The CDR3 DNA reads as TGTGCCAGCAGTTACTCGCGGACTTCCACCGGGGAGCTGTTTTTT. Translated: CASSYSRTSTGELFF.

The rearrangement uses TRBV6-5 and TRBJ2-5, with 7 bases fitting TRBD2. Germline V gives CDR1 MNHEY, CDR2 SVGAGI. With V trimmed by 7 bases and J by 5 bases, 13 bases remained unmatched. CDR3 length equals 15 residues. The chain's CDR3 is CASTQTGTKVETQYF. For the CDR3, the DNA is TGTGCCAGCACCCAAACCGGGACTAAGGTCGAGACCCAGTACTTC.

The chain joins TRBV3-1 (or the pseudogene TRBV3-2) to TRBJ2-7, with 9 bases identical to TRBD1. Per germline, CDR1 LGHDT and CDR2 YNNKEL (reference sequence). With V trimmed by 6 bases and J by 6 bases, 12 bases remained unmatched. The CDR3 runs to 15 residues. CDR3 DNA sequence: TGTGCCAGCAGTCCTCGACAGGGACAGGGCACCGAGCAGTACTTC. This gives the protein CASSPRQGQGTEQYF.

This sequence joins TRBV5-4 and TRBJ1-6; D is uncertain. Trimming removed 1 base at V and 0 bases at J, with 14 bases between. In germline, CDR1 is SGHNT, CDR2 YYREEE (reference sequence). The length of the CDR3 is 18 residues. CDR3 coding DNA: TGTGCCAGCAGCTTGAACCCTCCTGCTAGCTCCTATAATTCACCCCTCCACTTT. As protein: CASSLNPPASSYNSPLHF. Using reference TRBV5-4 and TRBJ1-6 for the parts outside the CDR3, the full variable domain is ETGVTQSPTHLIKTRGQQVTLRCSSQSGHNTVSWYQQALGQGPQFIFQYYREEENGRGNFPPRFSGLQFPNYSSELNVNALELDDSALYLCASSLNPPASSYNSPLHFGNGTRLTVT.

V is TRBV19 and J is TRBJ2-7; D not certain. CDR3 size: 14 residues. The V gene's germline CDR1 is LNHDA and CDR2 SQIVND (reference sequence). The germline V and J ends were trimmed by 7 bases and 2 bases, with 15 bases remaining between them. The CDR3 here is CASNPKLGTYEQYF. CDR3 DNA: TGTGCCAGTAATCCGAAACTTGGTACCTACGAGCAGTACTTC. Using reference TRBV19 and TRBJ2-7 for the parts outside the CDR3, the full variable domain is DGGITQSPKYLFRKEGQNVTLSCEQNLNHDAMYWYRQDPGQGLRLIYYSQIVNDFQKGDIAEGYSVSREKKESFPLTVTSAQKNPTAFYLCASNPKLGTYEQYFGPGTRLTVT.

CDR3 bases: TGTGCCAGCAGTTACGGGATTAACTATGGCTACACCTTC. Its protein product is CASSYGINYGYTF. The V gene is TRBV6-2 or TRBV6-3, the J gene TRBJ1-2; D remains ambiguous. With 2 bases removed from V and 1 base from J, the gap between germline ends came to 5 bases. The CDR3 covers 13 residues. Germline V gives CDR1 MNHEY, CDR2 SVGEGT.

This clone was found a few times. The gene calls are TRBV7-8 and TRBJ1-2, with D possibly TRBD1 on 5 matching bases. There are 15 residues in the CDR3. Trimming left V 0 bases short and J 8 bases short, with 16 bases between. The germline V gene has CDR1 SGHVS and CDR2 FQNEAQ. This chain's CDR3 is CASSLARREFRGYTF. In nucleotides, the CDR3 is TGTGCCAGCAGCTTAGCGCGCAGGGAATTTAGAGGCTACACCTTC. The full variable domain, rest sourced from reference TRBV7-8 and TRBJ1-2, is GAGVSQSPRYKVAKRGQDVALRCDPISGHVSLFWYQQALGQGPEFLTYFQNEAQLDKSGLPSDRFFAERPEGSVSTLKIQRTQQEDSAVYLCASSLARREFRGYTFGSGTRLTVV.

The chain has TRBV6-5 and TRBJ2-7, with no clear D. The CDR3 spans 13 residues. V was shortened by 8 bases and J by 0 bases, with 11 bases between the two germline ends. Germline loops: CDR1 MNHEY, CDR2 SVGAGI. CDR3 coding DNA: TGTGCCAGCCACCCTGGAAGCTCCTACGAGCAGTACTTC. As protein: CASHPGSSYEQYF.

This clone was recorded a few times. Within the sample, other DNA sequences also encode this same CDR3. The chain has TRBV5-1 and TRBJ1-4; possible D gene TRBD1, 5 bases. The V end was cut by 0 bases, the J end by 7 bases, with 13 bases between. The CDR3 sequence is 15 residues long. Germline lookup yields CDR1 SGHRS and CDR2 YFSETQ. CDR3 sequence reads: CASSLAGTGGEKLFF. Written as DNA, the CDR3 is TGCGCCAGCAGCTTGGCTGGAACAGGCGGTGAAAAACTGTTTTTT.

In this sample, this clone turned up once. The genes are TRBV5-1 and TRBJ1-3; 8 bases match TRBD1. The CDR3 has 14 amino acids. Per germline, CDR1 SGHRS and CDR2 YFSETQ. Losses at the gene ends were 0 bases for V and 8 bases for J; bases not matched to a gene: 4. CDR3 bases: TGCGCCAGCAGCTTGGGCCAGGGGGCGGACACCATATATTTT. Its protein product is CASSLGQGADTIYF.

This chain joins TRBV6-5 and TRBJ1-4; D gene uncertain. Germline CDR1 and CDR2: MNHEY and SVGAGI. Trimming shortened V by 2 bases and J by 6 bases, and 10 bases separated the two germline ends. The CDR3 sequence is 14 residues long. The CDR3 region is CASSYQAGYEKLFF. In DNA, the CDR3 is TGTGCCAGCAGTTACCAGGCGGGGTATGAAAAACTGTTTTTT.

The genes are TRBV21-1 and TRBJ1-5. TRBV21-1 is given as a pseudogene. The length of the CDR3 is 15 residues. For the CDR3, the DNA is TGTGCCAGCAGCAACCTCTTTGGGGGGGATCAGCCCCAGCATTTT. The encoded protein is CASSNLFGGDQPQHF.

The chain is built from TRBV11-2 and TRBJ1-2; 7 bases are a match to TRBD1. V shed 5 bases, J shed 0 bases, and the junction held 18 bases outside the gene matches. The germline V gene has CDR1 SGHAT and CDR2 FQNNGV. The CDR3 loop spans 19 amino acids. The DNA for the CDR3 is TGTGCCAGCAGCAGTCTTGAGAGGCTGCGGACAGGCTCTAACTATGGCTACACCTTC. This encodes CASSSLERLRTGSNYGYTF.

The chain recombines TRBV20-1 with TRBJ1-1, with D possibly TRBD1 on 5 matching bases. V lost 0 bases, J lost 8 bases, and 7 bases lay in between. From germline, CDR1 is DFQATT and CDR2 SNEGSKA (reference sequence). This CDR3 comprises 11 residues. The CDR3 sequence is CSARDDREAFF. In DNA form, the CDR3 reads TGCAGTGCTAGAGACGACAGAGAAGCTTTCTTT.

This chain uses TRBV18 with TRBJ2-7; 10 nucleotides align to TRBD2. The ends lost 2 bases at V and 2 bases at J; junction bases unmatched: 3. CDR3 length: 15 amino acids. Per the germline V gene, CDR1 is KGHSH and CDR2 is LQKENI. CDR3 coding DNA: TGTGCCAGCTCACCAAGCAGCGGGGGGGCCTACGAGCAGTACTTC. Protein product: CASSPSSGGAYEQYF.

This chain links TRBV4-1 with TRBJ1-1; perhaps TRBD1 as D (6 bases). The germline V gene encodes CDR1 MGHRA and CDR2 YSYEKL. The CDR3 is 15 amino acids. V lost 0 bases, J lost 5 bases, and 13 bases lay in between. CDR3 protein: CASSQDSQGWTEAFF. Written as DNA, the CDR3 is TGCGCCAGCAGCCAAGACTCACAGGGTTGGACTGAAGCTTTCTTT.